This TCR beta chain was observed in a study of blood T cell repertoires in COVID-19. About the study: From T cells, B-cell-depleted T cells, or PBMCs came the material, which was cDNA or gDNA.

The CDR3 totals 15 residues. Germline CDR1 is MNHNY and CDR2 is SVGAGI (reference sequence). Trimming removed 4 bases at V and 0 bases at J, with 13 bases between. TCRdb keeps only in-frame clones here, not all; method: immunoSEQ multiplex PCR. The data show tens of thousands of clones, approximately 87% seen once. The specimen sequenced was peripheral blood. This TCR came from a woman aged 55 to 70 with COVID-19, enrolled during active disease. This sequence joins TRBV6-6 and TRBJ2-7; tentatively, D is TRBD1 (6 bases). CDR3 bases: TGTGCCAGCAGTTCGACAGGTTATGGCTCCTACGAGCAGTACTTC. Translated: CASSSTGYGSYEQYF.